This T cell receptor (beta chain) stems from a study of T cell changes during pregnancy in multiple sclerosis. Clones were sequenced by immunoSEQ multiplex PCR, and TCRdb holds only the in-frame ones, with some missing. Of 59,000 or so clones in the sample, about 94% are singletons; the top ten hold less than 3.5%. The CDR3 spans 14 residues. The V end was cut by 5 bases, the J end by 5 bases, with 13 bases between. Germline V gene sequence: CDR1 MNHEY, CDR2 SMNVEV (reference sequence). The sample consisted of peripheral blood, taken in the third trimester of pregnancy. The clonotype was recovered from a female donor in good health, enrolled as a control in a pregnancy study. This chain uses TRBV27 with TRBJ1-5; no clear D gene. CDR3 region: CASSPQDTHQPQHF. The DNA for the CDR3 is TGTGCCAGCAGTCCCCAAGACACCCATCAGCCCCAGCATTTT.